The rows below give T cell receptor beta chains drawn from one sample of a study of somatic mutations in cytotoxic T cells in rheumatoid arthritis. Produced via immunoSEQ multiplex PCR; TCRdb's table is partial and in-frame only. Of around 15,000 clones in the sample, roughly 72% were seen once. The source material was CD8+ T cells sorted from blood. The receptor set was obtained from an adult with rheumatoid arthritis. The CDR3 runs from the conserved cysteine through the conserved F or W. Fields, in order: CDR3 length, D gene, V gene, J gene, clone size, CDR3 DNA, CDR3 protein. The D gene is left open where the match is weak. Clone sizes are given selectively: once, few, many, or a class where the clone is expanded.

length: 13; D: NA; V: TRBV14; J: TRBJ2-1; size: NA; DNA: TGTGCCAGCAGCACGACAGGATACAATGAGCAGTTCTTC; CDR3: CASSTTGYNEQFF
length: 17; D: NA; V: TRBV7-9; J: TRBJ1-2; size: NA; DNA: TGTGCCAGCAGCTTCCGGGACATCATGGCGAATGGCTATGGCTACACCTTC; CDR3: CASSFRDIMANGYGYTF
length: 16; D: TRBD2; V: TRBV6-6; J: TRBJ2-3; size: NA; DNA: TGTGCCAGCAGACCTCGGACTAGCGTCGTGGTGGATACGCAGTATTTT; CDR3: CASRPRTSVVVDTQYF
length: 14; D: NA; V: TRBV11-2; J: TRBJ1-5; size: few; DNA: TGTGCCAGCAGCTGGGGACCGGACAATCAGCCCCAGCATTTT; CDR3: CASSWGPDNQPQHF
length: 14; D: TRBD1; V: TRBV7-8; J: TRBJ1-1; size: NA; DNA: TGTGCCAGCAGCCTAGGACAGGTGAACACTGAAGCTTTCTTT; CDR3: CASSLGQVNTEAFF
length: 15; D: NA; V: TRBV15; J: TRBJ2-3; size: NA; DNA: TGTGCCACCAGCAGAGCGAACCTACTCACAGATACGCAGTATTTT; CDR3: CATSRANLLTDTQYF
length: 15; D: NA; V: TRBV19; J: TRBJ1-4; size: NA; DNA: TGTGCCAGTAGTCCCTGGGACACCGGCGTTGAAAAACTGTTTTTT; CDR3: CASSPWDTGVEKLFF
length: 15; D: NA; V: TRBV6-6; J: TRBJ2-2; size: NA; DNA: TGTGCCAGCAGTTATTTATCCGGGAACACCGGGGAGCTGTTTTTT; CDR3: CASSYLSGNTGELFF
length: 14; D: NA; V: TRBV2; J: TRBJ1-2; size: once; DNA: TGTGCCAGCAGGACCCAGATGGCGCAGGGAGGCTACACCTTC; CDR3: CASRTQMAQGGYTF
length: 13; D: TRBD2; V: TRBV7-2; J: TRBJ2-3; size: NA; DNA: TGTGCCAGCAGCTTAGAGGCAGCGGGGACGCAGTATTTT; CDR3: CASSLEAAGTQYF
length: 15; D: TRBD1; V: TRBV28; J: TRBJ1-2; size: NA; DNA: TGTGCCAGCAGTTTAGAGGGGGACAGGGTGGGTGGCTACACCTTC; CDR3: CASSLEGDRVGGYTF
length: 15; D: TRBD2; V: TRBV6-1; J: TRBJ2-1; size: NA; DNA: TGTGCCAGCGCGGCAGCGGGGGGCTCCTACAATGAGCAGTTCTTC; CDR3: CASAAAGGSYNEQFF
length: 16; D: TRBD1; V: TRBV6-5; J: TRBJ2-7; size: NA; DNA: TGTGCCAGCAGTTTTACGGGACAGGGGTCCTCCTACGAGCAGTACTTC; CDR3: CASSFTGQGSSYEQYF
length: 14; D: TRBD2; V: TRBV7-9; J: TRBJ2-5; size: NA; DNA: TGTGCCAGCAGCCCCTGGGAGGGCTCAGAGACCCAGTACTTC; CDR3: CASSPWEGSETQYF
length: 14; D: TRBD1; V: TRBV9; J: TRBJ1-4; size: NA; DNA: TGTGCCAGCAGCGTCGAGGCAGGGGGGGAAAAACTGTTTTTT; CDR3: CASSVEAGGEKLFF
length: 13; D: NA; V: TRBV28; J: TRBJ2-5; size: NA; DNA: TGTGCCAGCAGTCTCCTGGGGAGAAAGACCCAGTACTTC; CDR3: CASSLLGRKTQYF
length: 14; D: NA; V: TRBV19; J: TRBJ1-5; size: NA; DNA: TGTGCCAGTAGTATCTCCAGGGCGGATCAGCCCCAGCATTTT; CDR3: CASSISRADQPQHF
length: 14; D: NA; V: TRBV5-1; J: TRBJ1-1; size: once; DNA: TGCGCCAGCAGCCCAGACTGGGTGGGGAGTGAAGCTTTCTTT; CDR3: CASSPDWVGSEAFF